These 11 T cell receptor beta chains were all obtained from the same sample, sequenced in a study of shared clonotypes between healthy human individuals. Produced via immunoSEQ multiplex PCR; TCRdb's table is partial and in-frame only. The sample lists 550,000 to 800,000 clones; approximately 79% were seen once. Sequencing was carried out using memory CD4+ T cells sorted from blood. Subset indicated: CD45RA-negative fraction. The origin of the receptors is a woman under 40 in good health.

The V call is TRBV19, the J call TRBJ1-1; 7 positions agree with TRBD1. The V segment lost 6 bases and the J segment 6 bases; nucleotides outside the gene matches: 10. Germline assignment: CDR1 LNHDA and CDR2 SQIVND (reference sequence). The CDR3 length is 14 residues. This CDR3 is CASRPPRGGAEAFF. Here the CDR3 DNA reads TGTGCCAGTAGGCCGCCCAGGGGGGGCGCTGAAGCTTTCTTT.

J is TRBJ2-2 and V is TRBV15, with TRBD1 identical over 9 bases. After removal of 6 bases from V and 5 bases from J, the junction contained 7 bases not matched to a gene. Germline CDR1 LNHNV, CDR2 YYDKDF (reference sequence). This CDR3 has 15 residues. CDR3 coding DNA: TGTGCCACCAGAACCTGGACAGGGGAGACCGGGGAGCTGTTTTTT. This gives the protein CATRTWTGETGELFF.

The V call is TRBV5-1, the J call TRBJ2-2, with 7 bases aligning to TRBD2. The J segment lost 7 bases and the V segment lost 3 bases, leaving 12 bases of the junction unmatched. The V gene's germline CDR1 is SGHRS and CDR2 YFSETQ. The CDR3 totals 16 residues. The DNA of the CDR3 is TGCGCCAGCAGCTCGAGTACGGGGGGTAATAACGGGGAGCTGTTTTTT. Protein: CASSSSTGGNNGELFF.

The rearrangement links TRBV30 to TRBJ2-1, with D maybe TRBD2 (6 bases). CDR1 GTSNPN and CDR2 SVGIG come from the germline V gene (reference sequence). V was cut by 3 bases and J by 5 bases, with 11 bases left in between. There are 13 residues in the CDR3. The DNA of the CDR3 is TGTGCCTGGAGACTGCGGAGGGACAATGAGCAGTTCTTC. Encoded protein: CAWRLRRDNEQFF.

The chain joins TRBV19 to TRBJ2-7; a weak D match, TRBD2 (5 bases). This CDR3 comprises 14 residues. Trimming removed 4 bases at V and 2 bases at J, with 12 bases between. CDR1 and CDR2 from the germline V gene are LNHDA and SQIVND (reference sequence). As DNA, the CDR3 is TGTGCCAGTAGTACACGATACGGGACCTACGAGCAGTACTTC. This gives the protein CASSTRYGTYEQYF.

Written as DNA, the CDR3 is TGTGCAAGTCGCAATTCGCCTAGGTCGGAGCAGAAGAATAGCAATCAGCCCCAGCATTTT. Protein sequence: CASRNSPRSEQKNSNQPQHF. The chain is built from TRBV12-2 and TRBJ1-5. TRBV12-2 is reported as a pseudogene. This CDR3 has 20 residues.

The rearrangement links TRBV27 to TRBJ2-4; 7 nucleotides line up with TRBD1. The CDR3 has 14 amino acids. V shed 4 bases and J 9 bases; nucleotides not matched to a gene: 9. CDR1 and CDR2 from the germline V gene are MNHEY and SMNVEV (reference sequence). The chain's CDR3 is CASSSLGGGGIQYF. The CDR3 DNA is TGTGCCAGCAGTTCCCTAGGGGGCGGCGGCATTCAGTACTTC.

Turning to this clone: The sample has other DNA sequences that encode this CDR3 too. The J gene is TRBJ2-1, the V gene TRBV5-1; 7 bases are shared with TRBD2. Germline V lookup: CDR1 SGHRS, CDR2 YFSETQ. V shed 2 bases, J shed 4 bases, and the junction held 6 bases outside the gene matches. This CDR3 has 15 residues. The CDR3 region is CASSLASGEYNEQFF. CDR3 bases: TGCGCCAGCAGCTTAGCGAGCGGGGAGTACAATGAGCAGTTCTTC.

Worth noting for this clone: This specimen includes other DNA sequences encoding the same CDR3. This sequence joins TRBV10-3 and TRBJ2-7; 11 bases agree with TRBD2. CDR3 length: 15 amino acids. V lost 6 bases and J lost 0; bases outside the gene matches: 4. From germline, CDR1 is ENHRY and CDR2 SYGVKD. This chain's CDR3 is CAIRATSGASYEQYF. Here the CDR3 DNA reads TGTGCCATCAGGGCGACTAGCGGGGCCTCCTACGAGCAGTACTTC.

The chain carries TRBV5-1 and TRBJ1-3, with a tentative D call TRBD1 (5 bases). Germline V gene sequence: CDR1 SGHRS, CDR2 YFSETQ. This CDR3 is 15 amino acids long. The ends were cut back, 8 bases at V and 8 bases at J, with 23 bases in the middle. The DNA for the CDR3 is TGCGCCAGGCGGACACCTAGTATTCTGTTCGACACCATATATTTT. It encodes CARRTPSILFDTIYF.

The chain links TRBV28 to TRBJ1-2; D is ambiguous. CDR1 is MDHEN and CDR2 is SYDVKM in the germline V gene. Trimming shortened V by 5 bases and J by 6 bases, and 13 bases separated the two germline ends. The length of the CDR3 is 13 residues. CDR3 DNA sequence: TGTGCCAGCAGTCGGCGGCAGGTTAATGGCTACACCTTC. Its protein is CASSRRQVNGYTF.